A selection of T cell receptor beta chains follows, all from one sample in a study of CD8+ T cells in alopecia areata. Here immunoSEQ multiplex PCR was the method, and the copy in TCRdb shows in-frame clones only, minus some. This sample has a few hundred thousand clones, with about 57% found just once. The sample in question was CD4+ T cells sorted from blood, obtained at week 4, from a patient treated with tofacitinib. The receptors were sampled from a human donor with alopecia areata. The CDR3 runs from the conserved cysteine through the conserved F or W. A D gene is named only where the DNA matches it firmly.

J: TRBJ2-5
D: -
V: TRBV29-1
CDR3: CSVAVSGVQETQYF

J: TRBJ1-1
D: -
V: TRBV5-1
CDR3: CASSSGVARLPEAFF

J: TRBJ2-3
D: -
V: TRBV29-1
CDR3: CSVERQYTDTQYF

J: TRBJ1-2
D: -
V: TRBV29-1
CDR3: CSADSHYGYTF

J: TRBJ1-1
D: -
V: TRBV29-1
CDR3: CSVVKNSNTEAFF

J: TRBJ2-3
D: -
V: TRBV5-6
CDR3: CASSLSTFADTQYF

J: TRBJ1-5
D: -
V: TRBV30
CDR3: CAWRVVGEPQHF

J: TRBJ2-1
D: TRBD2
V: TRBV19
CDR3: CASRPEAGFYNEQFF

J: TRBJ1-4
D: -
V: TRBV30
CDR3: CAWSAIGTNEKLFF

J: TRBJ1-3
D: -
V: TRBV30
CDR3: CAFRNSGNTIYF

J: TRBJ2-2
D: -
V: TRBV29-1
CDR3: CSVDFGGTGELFF

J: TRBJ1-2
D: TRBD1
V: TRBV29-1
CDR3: CSTDSGTGPKNTGYTF

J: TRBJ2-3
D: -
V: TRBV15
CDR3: CATAPGADTQYF

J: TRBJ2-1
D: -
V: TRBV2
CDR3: CASSDWGPYNEQFF

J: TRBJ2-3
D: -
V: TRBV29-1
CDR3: CSVVAVKDTQYF

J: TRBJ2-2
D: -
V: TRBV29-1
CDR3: CSVAFRETGELFF

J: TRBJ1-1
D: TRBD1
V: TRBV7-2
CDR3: CASSPRTGGRAFF

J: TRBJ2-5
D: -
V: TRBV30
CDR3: CAWSVLTEETQYF

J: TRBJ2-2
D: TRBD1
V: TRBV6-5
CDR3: CASSYSGQGAAGELFF

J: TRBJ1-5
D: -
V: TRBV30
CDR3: CAWSKEGNTQPQHF

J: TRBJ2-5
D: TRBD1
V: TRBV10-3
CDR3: CAISDSGTGVSETQYF

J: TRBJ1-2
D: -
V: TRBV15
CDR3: CATSRDPADGVYGYTF

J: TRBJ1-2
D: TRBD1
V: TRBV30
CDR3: CAWSGTGFGYTF